This T cell receptor beta chain was recorded in a study of blood T cell repertoires in COVID-19. Overall study context: Specimens from acute and convalescent COVID-19 originated in the United States, Italy and Spain. From T cells, B-cell-depleted T cells, or PBMCs came the material, which was cDNA or gDNA.

As handled by the study authors: By means of reference gene primer amplification, nucleated cell counts were estimated. Data came from immunoSEQ multiplex PCR; TCRdb stores just in-frame clones and leaves some out. The DNA was the basis for D and trimming; V, J and clone size are from that table. Counted here are 95,000 to 150,000 clones, roughly 85% occurring once; the ten biggest clones make up approximately 25%. The CDR3 contains 15 residues. Germline CDR1 reads SGHTA; CDR2 reads FQGNSA. V was clipped by 5 bases and J by 4 bases; unmatched bases: 5. The sequence was obtained from a human donor in a cohort sampled during active COVID-19. Sequenced sample: peripheral blood. V gene TRBV7-2 combines with J gene TRBJ2-3; TRBD2 matches 11 bases. CDR3 amino acids: CASSRLAGGSDTQYF. The CDR3 DNA is TGTGCCAGCAGCCGTCTAGCGGGGGGTTCAGATACGCAGTATTTT.